This T cell receptor (beta chain) was documented in a study of blood T cell repertoires in COVID-19. The ends were cut back, 7 bases at V and 1 base at J, with 20 bases in the middle. The CDR3 runs to 16 residues. Per germline, CDR1 SGHRS and CDR2 YFSETQ. Repertoires were generated with immunoSEQ multiplex PCR, while TCRdb's copy carries only in-frame clones and drops some. The sample includes some 140,000 clones, about 83% of them seen just once. This TCR was sampled from a woman in her fifties or sixties with COVID-19, enrolled during active disease. The gene calls are TRBV5-1 and TRBJ1-1, with D possibly being TRBD1 (5 bases). Sequenced: peripheral blood. The CDR3 coding sequence is TGCGCCAGCGATCCTACAGGAGTGTCACCGAACACTGAAGCTTTCTTT. Residues: CASDPTGVSPNTEAFF.